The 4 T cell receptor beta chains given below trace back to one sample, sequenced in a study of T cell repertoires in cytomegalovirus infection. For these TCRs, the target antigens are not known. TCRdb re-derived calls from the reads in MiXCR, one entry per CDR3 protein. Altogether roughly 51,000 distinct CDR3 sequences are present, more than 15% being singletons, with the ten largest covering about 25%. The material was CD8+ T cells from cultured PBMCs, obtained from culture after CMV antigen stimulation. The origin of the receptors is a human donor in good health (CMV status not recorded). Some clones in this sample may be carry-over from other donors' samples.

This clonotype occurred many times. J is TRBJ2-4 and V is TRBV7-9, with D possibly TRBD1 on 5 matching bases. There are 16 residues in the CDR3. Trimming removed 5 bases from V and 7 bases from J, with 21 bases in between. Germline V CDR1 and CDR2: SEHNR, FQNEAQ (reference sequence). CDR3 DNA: TGTGCCAGCAGCCCCCCCCTCCAGGGCGATCGGAACATTCAGTACTTC. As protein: CASSPPLQGDRNIQYF.

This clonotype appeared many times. CDR3 amino acids: CASRAVGGGGYEQYF. The CDR3 bases are TGTGCCAGCAGGGCCGTGGGAGGGGGCGGGTACGAGCAGTACTTC. J is TRBJ2-7 and V is TRBV28; D may match TRBD1 or TRBD2 (7 bases each). The germline V gene has CDR1 MDHEN and CDR2 SYDVKM. This CDR3 comprises 15 residues. V lost 6 bases and J lost 4, with 19 bases in between. Filled out from reference TRBV28 and TRBJ2-7, the complete variable domain reads DVKVTQSSRYLVKRTGEKVFLECVQDMDHENMFWYRQDPGLGLRLIYFSYDVKMKEKGDIPEGYSVSREKKERFSLILESASTNQTSMYLCASRAVGGGGYEQYFGPGTRLTVT.

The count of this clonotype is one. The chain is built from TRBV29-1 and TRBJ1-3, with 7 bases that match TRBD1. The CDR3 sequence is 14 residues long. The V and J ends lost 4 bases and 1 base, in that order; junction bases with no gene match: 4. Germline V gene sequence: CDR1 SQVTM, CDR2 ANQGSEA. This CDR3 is CSVAGTASGNTIYF. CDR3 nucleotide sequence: TGCAGCGTTGCAGGGACAGCTTCTGGAAACACCATATATTTT.

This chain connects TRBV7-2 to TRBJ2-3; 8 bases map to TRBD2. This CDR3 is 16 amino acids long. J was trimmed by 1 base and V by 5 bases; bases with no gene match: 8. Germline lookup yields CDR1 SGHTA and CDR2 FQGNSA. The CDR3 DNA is TGTGCCAGCAGCGCGGGGGGTCCGGGGGGCACAGATACGCAGTATTTT. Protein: CASSAGGPGGTDTQYF. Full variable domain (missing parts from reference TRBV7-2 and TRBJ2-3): GAGVSQSPSNKVTEKGKDVELRCDPISGHTALYWYRQSLGQGLEFLIYFQGNSAPDKSGLPSDRFSAERTGGSVSTLTIQRTQQEDSAVYLCASSAGGPGGTDTQYFGPGTRLTVL.